This T cell receptor beta chain was obtained from a study of T-cell reconstitution after alpha-beta-depleted transplantation in children. V lost 0 bases, J lost 6 bases, and 10 bases stayed unmatched. Germline CDR1 SGHRS, CDR2 YFSETQ. This CDR3 comprises 17 residues. The TCRbeta library incorporated unique molecular identifiers. TCRdb itself ran the PCR reads through MiXCR, one entry per CDR3 protein. There are around 380,000 distinct CDR3 sequences in the sample; around 9.9% occur only once, and about 5% lies in the top ten. This clonotype was seen only a few times. The rearrangement uses TRBV5-1 and TRBJ2-1; 9 positions agree with TRBD2. The sample consisted of PBMCs from the stem cell graft donor, taken from the stem cell graft. This TCR derives from a human donor who donated a stem cell graft to a child with acute myeloid leukemia. The CDR3 reads CASSLVGASGKINEQFF. The CDR3 bases are TGCGCCAGCAGCTTGGTGGGGGCTAGCGGGAAAATCAATGAGCAGTTCTTC.